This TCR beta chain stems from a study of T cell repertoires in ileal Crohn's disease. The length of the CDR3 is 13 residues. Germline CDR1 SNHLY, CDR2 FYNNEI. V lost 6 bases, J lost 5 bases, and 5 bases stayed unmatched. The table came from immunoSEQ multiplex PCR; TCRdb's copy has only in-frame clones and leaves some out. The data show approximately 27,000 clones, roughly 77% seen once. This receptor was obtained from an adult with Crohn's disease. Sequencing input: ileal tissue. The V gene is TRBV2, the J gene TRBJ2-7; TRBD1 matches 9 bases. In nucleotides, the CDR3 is TGTGCCAGCAGCGGACAGGGGTCCCACGAGCAGTACTTC. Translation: CASSGQGSHEQYF.